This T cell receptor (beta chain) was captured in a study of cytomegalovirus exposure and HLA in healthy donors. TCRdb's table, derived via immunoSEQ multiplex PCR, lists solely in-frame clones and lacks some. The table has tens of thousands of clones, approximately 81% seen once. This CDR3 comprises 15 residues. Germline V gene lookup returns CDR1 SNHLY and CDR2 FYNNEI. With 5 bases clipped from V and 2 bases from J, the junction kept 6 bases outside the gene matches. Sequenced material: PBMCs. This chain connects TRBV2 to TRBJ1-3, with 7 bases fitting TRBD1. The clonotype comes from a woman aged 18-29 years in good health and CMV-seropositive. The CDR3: CASSRQGTPGNTIYF. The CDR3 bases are TGTGCCAGCAGTCGACAGGGCACTCCTGGAAACACCATATATTTT. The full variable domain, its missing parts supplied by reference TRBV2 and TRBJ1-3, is EPEVTQTPSHQVTQMGQEVILRCVPISNHLYFYWYRQILGQKVEFLVSFYNNEISEKSEIFDDQFSVERPDGSNFTLKIRSTKLEDSAMYFCASSRQGTPGNTIYFGEGSWLTVV.